Sequencing of this T cell receptor beta chain was carried out in a study of CD4 T cells in relation to SARS-CoV-2 and coronaviruses. Some clones are missing from TCRdb's copy, which holds only in-frame ones; the method was immunoSEQ multiplex PCR. The table shows approximately 37,000 clones, with 80% to 90% occurring only once. This receptor was taken from an adult with COVID-19. Sequences were obtained from memory CD4+ T cells from PBMCs.

The CDR3 loop is CASSGLAGGPSTDTQYF. The DNA of the CDR3 is TGTGCCAGCAGCGGACTAGCGGGAGGGCCGAGCACAGATACGCAGTATTTT. The rearrangement joins TRBV6-2 or TRBV6-3 to TRBJ2-3; 15 nucleotides agree with TRBD2. V lost 6 bases, J lost 0 bases, and 4 bases stayed unmatched. The CDR3 spans 17 residues. The germline V gene encodes CDR1 MNHEY and CDR2 SVGEGT.